The present T cell receptor beta chain was sequenced within a study of sequential checkpoint blockade in melanoma. Treatment reported: randomized to nivolumab then ipilimumab (arm A) or the reverse (arm B). A few counts support this clone. Using immunoSEQ multiplex PCR, the repertoire was profiled, and TCRdb retains in-frame clones only, with some absent. This table has some 30,000 clones, roughly 89% appearing once. Trimming removed 7 bases from V and 8 bases from J, with 14 bases in between. Per germline, CDR1 SQVTM and CDR2 ANQGSEA. The CDR3 has 11 amino acids. The V call is TRBV29-1, the J call TRBJ1-2; D not certain. The specimen comprised CD8+ T cells sorted from blood (inferred from file names), sampled from a patient given nivolumab and ipilimumab in sequence. This TCR was recovered from a human donor with melanoma. The CDR3 DNA sequence: TGCAGCGCCGCCGAGGTAGACGGCTACACCTTC. Residues: CSAAEVDGYTF.